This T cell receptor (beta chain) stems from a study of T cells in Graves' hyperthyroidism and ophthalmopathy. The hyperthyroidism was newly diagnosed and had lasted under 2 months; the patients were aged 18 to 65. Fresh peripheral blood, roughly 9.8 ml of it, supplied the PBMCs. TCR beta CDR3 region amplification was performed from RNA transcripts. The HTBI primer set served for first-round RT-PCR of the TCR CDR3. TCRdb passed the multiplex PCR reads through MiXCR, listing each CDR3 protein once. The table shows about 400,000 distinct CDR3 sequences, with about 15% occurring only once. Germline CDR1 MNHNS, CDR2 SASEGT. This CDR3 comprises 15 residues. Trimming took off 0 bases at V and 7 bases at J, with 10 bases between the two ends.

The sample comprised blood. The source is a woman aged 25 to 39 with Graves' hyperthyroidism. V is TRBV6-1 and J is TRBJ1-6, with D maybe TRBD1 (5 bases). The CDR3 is CASSEAGTVNSPLHF. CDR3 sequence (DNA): TGTGCCAGCAGTGAAGCCGGGACGGTGAATTCACCCCTCCACTTT.